Ten or more counts support the clone carrying this T cell receptor beta chain. The antigen is not known. V dropped 5 bases and J dropped 2; count of bases not matched to a gene: 11. The CDR3 contains 17 residues. The germline gives CDR1 MDHEN, CDR2 SYDVKM. This sample is part of a study of T-cell reconstitution after alpha-beta-depleted transplantation in children. Study results and limitations: Several hundred expanded graft clones reportedly gave rise to the alpha-beta T cells present about two months after transplant. High day-60 TCRbeta diversity in some patients came from surviving recipient T cells and thymic progenitors.

A library of TCRbeta sequences, prepared with unique molecular identifiers, was generated. TCRdb ran MiXCR on the PCR reads and lists one entry per CDR3 protein. Of hundreds of thousands of distinct CDR3 sequences in the sample, over 10% were seen once. The source material was PBMCs, mostly from graft donor cells, sampled 360 days after TCRalphabeta/CD19-depleted stem cell transplant. This sequence was found in a male patient aged 5 to 17 who had a stem cell transplant for acute myeloid leukemia, so the T cells may come from the graft donor. The V gene is TRBV28, the J gene TRBJ2-7, with 11 bases that match TRBD2. DNA of the CDR3: TGTGCCAGCAGTCCTCCGGGACTAGCGGTGGCGCCCTACGAGCAGTACTTC. Its protein product is CASSPPGLAVAPYEQYF.